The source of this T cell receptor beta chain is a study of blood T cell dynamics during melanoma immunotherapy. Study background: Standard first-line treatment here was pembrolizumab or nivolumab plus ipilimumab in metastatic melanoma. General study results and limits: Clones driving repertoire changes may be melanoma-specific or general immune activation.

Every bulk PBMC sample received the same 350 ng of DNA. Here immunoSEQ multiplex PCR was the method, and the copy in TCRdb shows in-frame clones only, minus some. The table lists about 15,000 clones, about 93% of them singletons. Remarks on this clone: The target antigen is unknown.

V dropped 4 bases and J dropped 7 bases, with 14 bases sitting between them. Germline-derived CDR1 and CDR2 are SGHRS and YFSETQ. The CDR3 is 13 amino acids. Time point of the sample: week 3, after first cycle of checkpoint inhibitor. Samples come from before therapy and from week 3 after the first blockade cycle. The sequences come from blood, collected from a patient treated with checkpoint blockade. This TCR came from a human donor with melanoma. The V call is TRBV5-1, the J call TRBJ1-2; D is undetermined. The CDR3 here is CASSPGPGGGYTF. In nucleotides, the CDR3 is TGCGCCAGCAGCCCCGGGCCCGGAGGTGGCTACACCTTC.